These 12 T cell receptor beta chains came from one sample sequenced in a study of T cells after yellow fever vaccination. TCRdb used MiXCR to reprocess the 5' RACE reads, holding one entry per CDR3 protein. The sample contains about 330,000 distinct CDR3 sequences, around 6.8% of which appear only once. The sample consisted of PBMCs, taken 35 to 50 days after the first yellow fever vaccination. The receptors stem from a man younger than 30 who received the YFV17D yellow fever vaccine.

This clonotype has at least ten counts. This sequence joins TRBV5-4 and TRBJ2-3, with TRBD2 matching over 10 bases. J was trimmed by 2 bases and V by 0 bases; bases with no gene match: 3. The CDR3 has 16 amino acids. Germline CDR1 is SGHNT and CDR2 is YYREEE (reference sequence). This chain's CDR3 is CASSLAAGGYTDTQYF. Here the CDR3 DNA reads TGTGCCAGCAGCTTGGCAGCGGGGGGGTACACAGATACGCAGTATTTT.

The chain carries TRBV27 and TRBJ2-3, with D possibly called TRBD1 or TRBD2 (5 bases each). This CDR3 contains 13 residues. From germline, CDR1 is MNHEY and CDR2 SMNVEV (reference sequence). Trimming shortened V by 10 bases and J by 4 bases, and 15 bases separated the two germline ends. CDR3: CATQPQGADTQYF. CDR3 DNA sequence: TGTGCCACCCAGCCCCAGGGAGCAGATACGCAGTATTTT.

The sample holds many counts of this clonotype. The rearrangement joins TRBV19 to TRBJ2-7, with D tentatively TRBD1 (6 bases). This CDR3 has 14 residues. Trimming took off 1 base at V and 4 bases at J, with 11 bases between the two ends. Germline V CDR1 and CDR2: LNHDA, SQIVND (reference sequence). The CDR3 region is CASSIGPGDYEQYV. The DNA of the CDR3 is TGTGCCAGTAGTATAGGACCAGGGGATTACGAGCAGTACGTC.

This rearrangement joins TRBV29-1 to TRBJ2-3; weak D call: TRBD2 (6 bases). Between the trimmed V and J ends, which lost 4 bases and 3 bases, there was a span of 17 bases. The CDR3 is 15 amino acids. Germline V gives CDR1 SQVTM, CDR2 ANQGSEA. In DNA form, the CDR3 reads TGCAGCGTTGTGCCCAGAGGGAGCGGGACAGATACGCAGTATTTT. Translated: CSVVPRGSGTDTQYF.

The CDR3 nucleotides are TGCGCCAGCAGCCAAGCAACTCAGGGGGAGTTCTATGGCTACACCTTC. Translated, it gives CASSQATQGEFYGYTF. This chain links TRBV4-3 with TRBJ1-2; 7 bases line up with TRBD1. Per germline, CDR1 LGHNA and CDR2 YSLEER. There are 16 residues in the CDR3. Losses at the gene ends were 1 base for V and 4 bases for J; bases not matched to a gene: 9.

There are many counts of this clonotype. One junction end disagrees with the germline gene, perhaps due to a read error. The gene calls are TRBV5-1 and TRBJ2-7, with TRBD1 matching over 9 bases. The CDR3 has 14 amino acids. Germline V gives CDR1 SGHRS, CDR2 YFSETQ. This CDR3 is CASSLGQGAYEQYF. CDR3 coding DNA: TGTGCCAGCAGCTTGGGACAGGGTGCCTACGAGCAGTACTTC. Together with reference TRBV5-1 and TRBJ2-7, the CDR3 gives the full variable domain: KAGVTQTPRYLIKTRGQQVTLSCSPISGHRSVSWYQQTPGQGLQFLFEYFSETQRNKGNFPGRFSGRQFSNSRSEMNVSTLELGDSALYLCASSLGQGAYEQYFGPGTRLTVT.

CDR3 bases: TGTGCCATCAGCAGAAGCGGGGGCTCAAGGATATACGAGCAGTACTTC. Protein product: CAISRSGGSRIYEQYF. This chain connects TRBV10-3 to TRBJ2-7; 8 bases are a match to TRBD2. Germline loops: CDR1 ENHRY, CDR2 SYGVKD. The CDR3 length is 16 residues. The junction had 14 bases not matched to a gene; V was cut back by 6 bases and J by 4 bases.

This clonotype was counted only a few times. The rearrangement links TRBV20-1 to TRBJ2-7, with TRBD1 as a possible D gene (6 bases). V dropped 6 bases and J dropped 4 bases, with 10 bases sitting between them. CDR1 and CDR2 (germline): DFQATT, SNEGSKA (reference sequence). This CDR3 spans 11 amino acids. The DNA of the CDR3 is TGCAGTGCCCGGACAGCGTACGAGCAGTACTTC. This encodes CSARTAYEQYF.

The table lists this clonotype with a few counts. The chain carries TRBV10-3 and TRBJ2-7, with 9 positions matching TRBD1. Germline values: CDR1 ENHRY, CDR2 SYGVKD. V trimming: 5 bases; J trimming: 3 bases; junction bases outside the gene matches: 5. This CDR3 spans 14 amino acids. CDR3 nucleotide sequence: TGTGCCATCAGTCCGGGACAGGGAAACTACGAGCAGTACTTC. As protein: CAISPGQGNYEQYF.

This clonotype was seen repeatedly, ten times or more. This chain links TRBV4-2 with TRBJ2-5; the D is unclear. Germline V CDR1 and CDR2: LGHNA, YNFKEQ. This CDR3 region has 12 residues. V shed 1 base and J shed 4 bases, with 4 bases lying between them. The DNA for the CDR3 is TGTGCCAGCAGCCAAGTCACAGAGACCCAGTACTTC. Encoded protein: CASSQVTETQYF.

CDR3 loop: CASSLDGMNTEAFF. CDR3 coding DNA: TGCGCCAGCAGCTTGGACGGAATGAACACTGAAGCTTTCTTT. This rearrangement joins TRBV5-1 to TRBJ1-1; no clear D. The germline V gene encodes CDR1 SGHRS and CDR2 YFSETQ. The CDR3 has 14 amino acids. The V end lost 0 bases, the J end lost 0 bases, and 6 bases lay between the germline ends. The whole variable domain, remainder taken from reference TRBV5-1 and TRBJ1-1, is KAGVTQTPRYLIKTRGQQVTLSCSPISGHRSVSWYQQTPGQGLQFLFEYFSETQRNKGNFPGRFSGRQFSNSRSEMNVSTLELGDSALYLCASSLDGMNTEAFFGQGTRLTVV.

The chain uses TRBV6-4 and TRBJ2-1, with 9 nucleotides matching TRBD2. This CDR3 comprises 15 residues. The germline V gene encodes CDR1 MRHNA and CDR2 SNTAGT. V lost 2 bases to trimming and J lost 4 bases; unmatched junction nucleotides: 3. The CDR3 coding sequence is TGTGCCAGCAGTGACGCTAGCGGGGCATACAATGAGCAGTTCTTC. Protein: CASSDASGAYNEQFF.